Included here is one T cell receptor (beta chain) sequence, with context. V was clipped by 5 bases and J by 1 base, with 5 bases between them. CDR3 length: 11 residues. Germline V CDR1 and CDR2: GTSNPN, SVGIG (reference sequence). The record originates from a study of CD8+ T cells in alopecia areata. Regarding treatment: oral pan-JAK inhibitor, 5-10 mg twice daily. The authors extracted RNA and reverse transcribed it into cDNA as the sequencing template. TCRdb's table, derived via immunoSEQ multiplex PCR, lists solely in-frame clones and lacks some. Among 95,000 to 150,000 clones listed, 60% to 65% were seen once.

The receptor's source is a human donor with alopecia areata. V usage is TRBV30 and J usage is TRBJ1-1; D is undetermined. The sample consisted of CD4+ T cells sorted from blood, taken at week 4, from a patient treated with tofacitinib. CDR3 in amino acids: CAWARNTEAFF. The CDR3 coding sequence is TGTGCCTGGGCGCGGAACACTGAAGCTTTCTTT.